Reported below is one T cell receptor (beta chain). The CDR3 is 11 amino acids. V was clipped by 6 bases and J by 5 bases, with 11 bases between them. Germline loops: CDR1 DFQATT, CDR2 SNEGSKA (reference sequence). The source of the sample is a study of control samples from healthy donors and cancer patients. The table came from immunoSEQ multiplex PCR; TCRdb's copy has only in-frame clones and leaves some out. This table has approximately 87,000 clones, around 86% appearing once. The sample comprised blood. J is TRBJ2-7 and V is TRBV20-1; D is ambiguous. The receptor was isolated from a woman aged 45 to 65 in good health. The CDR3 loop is CSAAMSNEQYF. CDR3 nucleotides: TGCAGTGCGGCGATGTCCAACGAGCAGTACTTC.